Presented here are 23 T cell receptor beta chains from one specimen sequenced in a study of siplizumab effects on memory and regulatory T cells. Sequencing used immunoSEQ multiplex PCR; TCRdb keeps in-frame clones, though not all of them. The sample contains about 100,000 clones, approximately 94% of which appear only once. Sequencing used non-Treg CD4+ T cells sorted from blood. All receptors derive from a human donor in good health.

This chain joins TRBV1 and TRBJ1-2. TRBV1 has pseudogene status. The CDR3 is 16 amino acids. CDR3 sequence (DNA): TGCACCAGCAGCCAAGATAGGTGGTCCCATAACTATGGCTACACCTTC. It translates to CTSSQDRWSHNYGYTF.

This chain connects TRBV5-1 to TRBJ2-3; D may be TRBD1 (6 bases). This CDR3 is 16 amino acids long. Germline CDR1 reads SGHRS; CDR2 reads YFSETQ. Trimming stripped 3 bases from V and 2 bases from J, with 16 bases between. The CDR3 coding sequence is TGCGCCAGCAGCTCCCAGGGGCAGGGGAACACAGATACGCAGTATTTT. Translation gives CASSSQGQGNTDTQYF.

The V call is TRBV25-1, the J call TRBJ2-5, with no clear D. Trimming shortened V by 7 bases and J by 5 bases, and 17 bases separated the two germline ends. The V gene's germline CDR1 is MGHDK and CDR2 SYGVNS. There are 14 residues in the CDR3. The CDR3 coding sequence is TGTGCCAGCACGGCTCCAACGGGTATCGAGACCCAGTACTTC. Translating gives CASTAPTGIETQYF.

The J gene is TRBJ1-5, the V gene TRBV7-9; 12 bases fit TRBD1. From germline, CDR1 is SEHNR and CDR2 FQNEAQ (reference sequence). The ends lost 3 bases at V and 3 bases at J; junction bases unmatched: 6. The CDR3 consists of 17 residues. This chain's CDR3 is CASSFKGQGANNQPQHF. DNA of the CDR3: TGTGCCAGCAGCTTTAAGGGACAGGGGGCCAACAATCAGCCCCAGCATTTT.

This rearrangement joins TRBV19 to TRBJ2-1; TRBD1 might be the D (6 bases). V lost 7 bases and J lost 9, with 19 bases in between. Germline V lookup: CDR1 LNHDA, CDR2 SQIVND (reference sequence). The CDR3 covers 14 residues. The CDR3 loop is CASTKGWGPVEQFF. CDR3 in DNA: TGTGCCAGTACGAAGGGGTGGGGGCCCGTTGAGCAGTTCTTC.

This chain connects TRBV7-2 to TRBJ1-1; the D is unclear. CDR3 length: 14 residues. From germline, CDR1 is SGHTA and CDR2 FQGNSA. V gave up 1 base and J gave up 6 bases, with 12 bases separating them. CDR3 protein: CASSLVAGKAEAFF. The CDR3 region has the DNA TGTGCCAGCAGCTTAGTAGCAGGCAAGGCTGAAGCTTTCTTT.

The chain combines TRBV6-1 with TRBJ2-1; 14 nucleotides agree with TRBD2. V shed 0 bases, J shed 6 bases, and the junction held 7 bases outside the gene matches. This CDR3 spans 18 amino acids. Germline V gene lookup returns CDR1 MNHNS and CDR2 SASEGT. The CDR3 region has the DNA TGTGCCAGCAGTGAAGCGCTCCCGGGACTAGCGGGGGCCAATGAGCAGTTCTTC. This sequence encodes CASSEALPGLAGANEQFF.

J is TRBJ2-7 and V is TRBV19, with D unresolved. Germline V gives CDR1 LNHDA, CDR2 SQIVND (reference sequence). Trimming left V 1 base short and J 3 bases short, with 7 bases between. CDR3 length: 13 residues. In nucleotides, the CDR3 is TGTGCCAGTAGTATAGGCCCGGGCTACGAGCAGTACTTC. Amino acid sequence: CASSIGPGYEQYF.

The CDR3 bases are TGTGCCATCAGCTTCGACAAAATCAATCAGCCCCAGCATTTT. Amino acid sequence: CAISFDKINQPQHF. This chain uses TRBV10-3 with TRBJ1-5; D not certain. With 6 bases removed from V and 3 bases from J, the gap between germline ends came to 12 bases. This CDR3 region has 14 residues. Germline V gene sequence: CDR1 ENHRY, CDR2 SYGVKD.

V gene TRBV4-1 combines with J gene TRBJ2-5; D unresolved. The germline V and J ends were trimmed by 1 base and 5 bases, with 14 bases remaining between them. Germline assignment: CDR1 MGHRA and CDR2 YSYEKL. CDR3 length equals 15 residues. CDR3 sequence reads: CASSQVYGTRETQYF. CDR3 nucleotide sequence: TGCGCCAGCAGCCAAGTGTACGGTACGCGTGAGACCCAGTACTTC.

This chain connects TRBV5-6 to TRBJ2-3, with D possibly being TRBD2 (5 bases). Germline values: CDR1 SGHDT, CDR2 YYEEEE. V lost 4 bases and J lost 6, with 18 bases in between. The CDR3 is made up of 15 amino acids. The CDR3 loop is CASSRKQTRGDTQYF. The DNA of the CDR3 is TGTGCCAGCAGCCGAAAACAAACTAGAGGTGATACGCAGTATTTT.

In nucleotides, the CDR3 is TGTGCCTGGAGTGTCCGGACTCCCCGAGAGACCCAGTACTTC. Translated: CAWSVRTPRETQYF. The V gene is TRBV30, the J gene TRBJ2-5; perhaps TRBD2 as D (5 bases). The V gene lost 0 bases and the J gene lost 4 bases, with 12 bases spanning the gap. The CDR3 contains 14 residues. The germline V gene has CDR1 GTSNPN and CDR2 SVGIG (reference sequence).

In this sample, this clone turned up once. The rearrangement joins TRBV6-1 to TRBJ2-2, with 10 bases identical to TRBD1. CDR1 and CDR2 from the germline V gene are MNHNS and SASEGT. Unmatched junction bases numbered 2, after V lost 4 bases and J lost 3 bases. CDR3 length equals 15 residues. CDR3 bases: TGTGCCAGCAGTGTCGGGACAGGGGACACCGGGGAGCTGTTTTTT. Its protein is CASSVGTGDTGELFF.

In this sample, this clone turned up once. The chain combines TRBV19 with TRBJ2-7; 7 bases map to TRBD1. V gave up 3 bases and J gave up 0 bases; unmatched junction bases: 11. The CDR3 sequence is 17 residues long. Germline V gene sequence: CDR1 LNHDA, CDR2 SQIVND (reference sequence). The CDR3 loop is CASSIRPKTGSSYEQYF. The CDR3 DNA reads TGTGCCAGTAGTATCCGGCCCAAGACAGGGAGCTCCTACGAGCAGTACTTC. The complete variable domain, with remaining parts taken from reference TRBV19 and TRBJ2-7, reads DGGITQSPKYLFRKEGQNVTLSCEQNLNHDAMYWYRQDPGQGLRLIYYSQIVNDFQKGDIAEGYSVSREKKESFPLTVTSAQKNPTAFYLCASSIRPKTGSSYEQYFGPGTRLTVT.

The J gene is TRBJ1-1, the V gene TRBV30; D not resolved. The germline V gene has CDR1 GTSNPN and CDR2 SVGIG (reference sequence). The CDR3 spans 11 residues. Trimming stripped 1 base from V and 11 bases from J, with 11 bases between. The CDR3 region is CAWSGRAEAFF. CDR3 DNA sequence: TGTGCCTGGAGTGGTCGCGCGGAGGCTTTCTTT.

The rearrangement joins TRBV5-1 to TRBJ2-5, with TRBD2 matching 12 bases. With V trimmed by 5 bases and J by 5 bases, 7 bases remained unmatched. The CDR3 is 15 amino acids. The germline CDR1 and CDR2 sequences are SGHRS and YFSETQ. The chain's CDR3 is CASRRASGGVETQYF. DNA of the CDR3: TGCGCCAGCAGACGCGCTAGCGGGGGGGTGGAGACCCAGTACTTC. Combining the CDR3 with reference TRBV5-1 and TRBJ2-5 gives the whole variable domain KAGVTQTPRYLIKTRGQQVTLSCSPISGHRSVSWYQQTPGQGLQFLFEYFSETQRNKGNFPGRFSGRQFSNSRSEMNVSTLELGDSALYLCASRRASGGVETQYFGPGTRLLVL.

The V and J genes are TRBV18 and TRBJ1-1; D is possibly TRBD1 (6 bases). CDR1 is KGHSH and CDR2 is LQKENI in the germline V gene. V was pared by 2 bases and J by 5 bases, with 18 bases between. The CDR3 is 16 residues long. Here the CDR3 DNA reads TGTGCCAGCTCACCAGGCGCCGGGGGGCTAAGGACTGAAGCTTTCTTT. Protein: CASSPGAGGLRTEAFF.

The CDR3 region is CASSTGTGLNEQFF. DNA of the CDR3: TGCGCCAGCAGTACCGGGACAGGCCTAAATGAGCAGTTCTTC. The chain links TRBV10-1 to TRBJ2-1, with 8 nucleotides matching TRBD1. CDR1 is WNHNN and CDR2 is SYGVQD in the germline V gene (reference sequence). V trimming: 5 bases; J trimming: 7 bases; junction bases outside the gene matches: 7. The CDR3 is 14 amino acids.

The J gene is TRBJ2-7, the V gene TRBV5-1; D possibly matches TRBD1 or TRBD2 (5 bases each). Trimming removed 0 bases from V and 2 bases from J, with 9 bases in between. The CDR3 covers 14 residues. In germline, CDR1 is SGHRS, CDR2 YFSETQ. The chain's CDR3 is CASSLGDPTYEQYF. Here the CDR3 DNA reads TGCGCCAGCAGCTTGGGGGACCCAACCTACGAGCAGTACTTC. The full variable domain, rest sourced from reference TRBV5-1 and TRBJ2-7, is KAGVTQTPRYLIKTRGQQVTLSCSPISGHRSVSWYQQTPGQGLQFLFEYFSETQRNKGNFPGRFSGRQFSNSRSEMNVSTLELGDSALYLCASSLGDPTYEQYFGPGTRLTVT.

The chain uses TRBV27 and TRBJ1-1; D ambiguous. Germline V gives CDR1 MNHEY, CDR2 SMNVEV (reference sequence). Deletions cut 7 bases from V and 3 bases from J, with 21 bases between. The length of the CDR3 is 16 residues. The CDR3: CASTIRAESMDTEAFF. CDR3 nucleotides: TGTGCCAGCACTATAAGGGCCGAAAGTATGGACACTGAAGCTTTCTTT.

This chain uses TRBV9 with TRBJ2-3; tentatively, D is TRBD1 or TRBD2 (5 bases each). CDR1 is SGDLS, CDR2 YYNGEE, per germline. This CDR3 spans 13 amino acids. Between the trimmed V and J ends, which lost 4 bases and 8 bases, there was a span of 14 bases. The CDR3 is CASSIRGAATQYF. In nucleotides, the CDR3 is TGTGCCAGCAGCATACGGGGCGCAGCTACGCAGTATTTT.

The chain combines TRBV6-5 with TRBJ1-1; unclear D gene. V lost 0 bases, J lost 7 bases, and 6 bases lay in between. The CDR3 is made up of 12 amino acids. Germline-derived CDR1 and CDR2 are MNHEY and SVGAGI. The CDR3, as DNA: TGTGCCAGCAGTTACTCTCCGGGTGAAGCTTTCTTT. This gives the protein CASSYSPGEAFF.

The CDR3 DNA follows: TGCAGCGTTGTACCCCAGGGGGCTAAGCAGTACTTC. It translates to CSVVPQGAKQYF. The rearrangement links TRBV29-1 to TRBJ2-7; 8 bases align to TRBD1. Germline CDR1 reads SQVTM; CDR2 reads ANQGSEA. Trimming cost V 4 bases and J 8 bases; bases outside gene matches: 7. The CDR3 is made up of 12 amino acids.